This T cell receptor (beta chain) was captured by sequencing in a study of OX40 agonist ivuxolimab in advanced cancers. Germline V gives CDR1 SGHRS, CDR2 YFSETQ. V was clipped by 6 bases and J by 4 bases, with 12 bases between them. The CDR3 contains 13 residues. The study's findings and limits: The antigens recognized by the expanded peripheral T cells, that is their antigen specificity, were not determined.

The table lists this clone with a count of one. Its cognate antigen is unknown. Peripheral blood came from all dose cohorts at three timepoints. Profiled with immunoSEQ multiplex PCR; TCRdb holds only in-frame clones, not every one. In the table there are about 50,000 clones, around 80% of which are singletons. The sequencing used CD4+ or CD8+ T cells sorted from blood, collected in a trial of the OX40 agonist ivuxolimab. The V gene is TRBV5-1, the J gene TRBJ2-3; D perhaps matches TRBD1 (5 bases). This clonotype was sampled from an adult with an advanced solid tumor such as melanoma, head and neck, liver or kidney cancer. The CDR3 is CASTRAGSDTQYF. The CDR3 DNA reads TGCGCCAGCACCCGGGCAGGGTCAGATACGCAGTATTTT.